A single sample gave rise to the 27 T cell receptor beta chains below, sequenced in a study of T cell responses to AZD1222 COVID-19 vaccine. The method was immunoSEQ multiplex PCR; TCRdb's version includes in-frame clones alone and lacks a portion of them. This table has tens of thousands of clones, roughly 90% appearing once. Here the sequenced sample was peripheral blood, taken 28 days after the second AZD1222 dose. These receptors were obtained from an adult who received the AZD1222 COVID-19 vaccine.

The gene calls are TRBV5-4 and TRBJ1-6; D not certain. CDR1 and CDR2 (germline): SGHNT, YYREEE (reference sequence). This CDR3 is 16 amino acids long. The ends were cut back, 1 base at V and 7 bases at J, with 15 bases in the middle. The CDR3 here is CASSLYDSTGNSPLHF. The CDR3 DNA is TGTGCCAGCAGCTTGTATGACTCCACGGGCAATTCACCCCTCCACTTT.

This chain links TRBV12-3 or TRBV12-4 with TRBJ2-1, with TRBD1 as a possible D gene (6 bases). This CDR3 spans 13 amino acids. With 6 bases removed from V and 5 bases from J, the gap between germline ends came to 11 bases. The CDR3, as DNA: TGTGCCAGCAGACTTACAGGGAACAATGAGCAGTTCTTC. Translating gives CASRLTGNNEQFF.

The chain couples TRBV9 to TRBJ1-4; 7 bases fit TRBD1. Germline V gives CDR1 SGDLS, CDR2 YYNGEE. CDR3 length equals 15 residues. V lost 4 bases to trimming and J lost 7 bases; unmatched junction nucleotides: 10. The chain's CDR3 is CASSPRDSEREKLFF. CDR3 sequence (DNA): TGTGCCAGCAGCCCCCGGGACAGTGAGCGTGAAAAACTGTTTTTT.

The chain has TRBV7-8 and TRBJ1-5; no clear D gene. Germline CDR1 is SGHVS and CDR2 is FQNEAQ. Trimming removed 5 bases at V and 8 bases at J, with 16 bases between. This CDR3 comprises 14 residues. CDR3: CASSLDTSRKPQHF. CDR3 bases: TGTGCCAGCAGCCTAGACACCTCCCGCAAGCCCCAGCATTTT.

This chain uses TRBV18 with TRBJ2-7; 7 bases map to TRBD1. The germline gives CDR1 KGHSH, CDR2 LQKENI. The CDR3 runs to 13 residues. J gave up 3 bases and V 6 bases, and 5 bases lay outside the gene matches. The CDR3 DNA sequence: TGTGCCAGCTCCCCCGACAGGGACTACGAGCAGTACTTC. Protein: CASSPDRDYEQYF.

The gene calls are TRBV15 and TRBJ1-6; 7 bases map to TRBD1. The CDR3 sequence is 16 residues long. Trimming at V came to 0 bases and at J to 4 bases, leaving 3 bases not matched to a gene. CDR1 and CDR2 (germline): LNHNV, YYDKDF (reference sequence). CDR3 residues: CATSRDQGGYNSPLHF. CDR3 bases: TGTGCCACCAGCAGAGATCAGGGGGGATATAATTCACCCCTCCACTTT.

This clone appeared a single time. Other nucleotide sequences from this sample produce the same CDR3. J is TRBJ2-3 and V is TRBV6-5; D is tentatively TRBD1 or TRBD2 (5 bases each). The V gene's germline CDR1 is MNHEY and CDR2 SVGAGI. The CDR3 runs 15 residues. With 0 bases removed from V and 1 base from J, the gap between germline ends came to 8 bases. The CDR3 sequence is CASSYSRGGTDTQYF. The CDR3, as DNA: TGTGCCAGCAGTTACTCTAGAGGGGGCACAGATACGCAGTATTTT.

The CDR3 here is CASSFRGYGQSSYNSPLHF. The CDR3 DNA reads TGTGCCAGCAGCTTCCGGGGGTATGGCCAAAGCTCCTATAATTCACCCCTCCACTTT. This chain links TRBV7-8 with TRBJ1-6, with D perhaps TRBD1 (5 bases). The germline gives CDR1 SGHVS, CDR2 FQNEAQ. The CDR3 spans 19 residues. V was pared by 3 bases and J by 0 bases, with 18 bases between.

This clone has a single count. The chain combines TRBV11-2 with TRBJ1-4; D not certain. The CDR3 covers 16 residues. Germline V gene sequence: CDR1 SGHAT, CDR2 FQNNGV. V lost 3 bases and J 7 bases, leaving 18 bases between the germline ends. CDR3 nucleotides: TGTGCCAGCAGCTTCAACGTCGGGGAACTTTCTGAAAAACTGTTTTTT. Its translation: CASSFNVGELSEKLFF.

The chain employs TRBV27 and TRBJ2-7, with a possible D match to TRBD1 (5 bases). Trimming left V 4 bases short and J 3 bases short, with 10 bases between. CDR3 length: 13 amino acids. Per germline, CDR1 MNHEY and CDR2 SMNVEV (reference sequence). The CDR3 here is CASSSRDSYEQYF. For the CDR3, the DNA is TGTGCCAGCAGTTCCCGCGACAGCTACGAGCAGTACTTC.

The chain employs TRBV5-8 and TRBJ1-4; D unclear. The CDR3 is 12 amino acids. V was trimmed by 0 bases and J by 10 bases, leaving 7 bases between them. Germline V CDR1 and CDR2: SGHTS, YDEGEE. The CDR3 spells CASSLVYGKLFF. In DNA form, the CDR3 reads TGTGCCAGCAGCTTGGTATATGGAAAACTGTTTTTT.

This clone was seen once. The rearrangement uses TRBV18 and TRBJ1-1; maybe TRBD1 (5 bases). Germline V lookup: CDR1 KGHSH, CDR2 LQKENI. The CDR3 totals 17 residues. V shed 6 bases and J shed 0 bases, with 20 bases lying between them. The CDR3 spells CASSPTTRDAMNTEAFF. DNA for the CDR3: TGTGCCAGCTCGCCTACGACCCGGGACGCAATGAACACTGAAGCTTTCTTT.

This clone was seen a few times. The chain is built from TRBV24-1 and TRBJ1-2; the D gene is possibly TRBD1 (6 bases). Germline V CDR1 and CDR2: KGHDR, SFDVKD. The CDR3 extends over 13 amino acids. Trimming pared 10 bases from V and 3 bases from J, leaving 14 bases between. The DNA for the CDR3 is TGTGCCACGCACGAACAGGGTTACTATGGCTACACCTTC. Encoded protein: CATHEQGYYGYTF.

The chain couples TRBV4-2 to TRBJ1-1; TRBD1 might be the D (5 bases). The length of the CDR3 is 14 residues. Germline lookup yields CDR1 LGHNA and CDR2 YNFKEQ. The V end lost 0 bases, the J end lost 11 bases, and 16 bases lay between the germline ends. CDR3 protein: CASSQDLGEARAFF. The DNA of the CDR3 is TGTGCCAGCAGCCAAGATTTAGGGGAAGCCCGGGCTTTCTTT.

The chain carries TRBV5-5 and TRBJ1-2; no reliable D call. The CDR3 totals 13 residues. CDR1 is SGHKS and CDR2 is YYEKEE in the germline V gene (reference sequence). V lost 2 bases and J lost 6, with 11 bases in between. The CDR3 region is CASSLGLGNGYTF. In DNA form, the CDR3 reads TGTGCCAGCAGCTTAGGCCTGGGGAATGGCTACACCTTC.

This clone turned up a few times. The V gene is TRBV6-5, the J gene TRBJ2-7; 7 bases map to TRBD1. CDR1 is MNHEY and CDR2 is SVGAGI in the germline V gene. There are 14 residues in the CDR3. The ends lost 7 bases at V and 2 bases at J; junction bases unmatched: 8. CDR3 coding DNA: TGTGCCAGCAACCGGGACAGTGCTACCTACGAGCAGTACTTC. This sequence encodes CASNRDSATYEQYF.

The chain recombines TRBV30 with TRBJ1-5; 9 positions agree with TRBD1. After removal of 3 bases from V and 7 bases from J, the junction contained 7 bases not matched to a gene. The CDR3 consists of 14 residues. Germline CDR1 reads GTSNPN; CDR2 reads SVGIG (reference sequence). This chain's CDR3 is CAWRATGGGQPQHF. The DNA of the CDR3 is TGTGCCTGGAGGGCAACAGGGGGCGGGCAGCCCCAGCATTTT.

This sequence joins TRBV7-2 and TRBJ2-7; D is tentatively TRBD1 or TRBD2 (5 bases each). The CDR3 is made up of 15 amino acids. The germline V gene encodes CDR1 SGHTA and CDR2 FQGNSA. The germline V and J ends were trimmed by 4 bases and 6 bases, with 19 bases remaining between them. This chain's CDR3 is CASSSSGTTRSEQYF. In nucleotides, the CDR3 is TGTGCCAGCAGCTCCTCCGGGACCACTCGGTCCGAGCAGTACTTC.

The chain carries TRBV7-9 and TRBJ1-1; a possible D gene is TRBD1 (5 bases). CDR3 size: 14 residues. Germline V lookup: CDR1 SEHNR, CDR2 FQNEAQ (reference sequence). V was clipped by 3 bases and J by 4 bases, with 12 bases between them. CDR3 DNA sequence: TGTGCCAGCAGCTTTGGGGGTTTCGGCACTGAAGCTTTCTTT. Amino acid sequence: CASSFGGFGTEAFF.

This sequence joins TRBV20-1 and TRBJ2-3, with D perhaps TRBD2 (7 bases). Trimming took off 3 bases at V and 5 bases at J, with 18 bases between the two ends. Germline V gives CDR1 DFQATT, CDR2 SNEGSKA (reference sequence). CDR3 length: 15 amino acids. The CDR3 region is CSASIRRGPLDTQYF. The CDR3 DNA follows: TGCAGTGCTAGTATCCGGCGGGGGCCCCTAGATACGCAGTATTTT.

A single count supports this clone. V usage is TRBV5-8 and J usage is TRBJ1-6; TRBD1 might be the D (5 bases). Germline CDR1 is SGHTS and CDR2 is YDEGEE. Trimming stripped 3 bases from V and 11 bases from J, with 12 bases between. This CDR3 contains 13 residues. The CDR3 spells CASSWGPSPPLHF. In DNA form, the CDR3 reads TGTGCCAGCAGCTGGGGACCGTCTCCACCCCTCCACTTT.

The rearrangement links TRBV7-9 to TRBJ1-1; D is undetermined. Germline loops: CDR1 SEHNR, CDR2 FQNEAQ (reference sequence). V was cut by 1 base and J by 1 base, with 10 bases left in between. The CDR3 spans 15 residues. The DNA for the CDR3 is TGTGCCAGCAGCTTAGATCGTGGCCCGAACACTGAAGCTTTCTTT. Translating it yields CASSLDRGPNTEAFF.

This clone was found once. The chain carries TRBV18 and TRBJ1-1, with TRBD1 as a possible D gene (6 bases). The CDR3 sequence is 13 residues long. Trimming took 8 bases from V and 1 from J, leaving 11 bases between them. Germline-derived CDR1 and CDR2 are KGHSH and LQKENI. The CDR3 is CASQAGANTEAFF. The CDR3 DNA sequence: TGTGCCAGCCAAGCGGGGGCGAACACTGAAGCTTTCTTT.

This clone has just one count. This chain links TRBV10-1 with TRBJ1-1; D is perhaps TRBD1 (5 bases). CDR1 WNHNN and CDR2 SYGVQD come from the germline V gene (reference sequence). V lost 11 bases and J lost 11, with 18 bases in between. This CDR3 is built from 11 residues. CDR3 nucleotides: TGCGCCTCCAGGGCTAAAAGTTGGGCTTTCTTT. It encodes CASRAKSWAFF.

This clone turned up a few times. This chain connects TRBV6-5 to TRBJ2-2; no firm D call. V gave up 4 bases and J gave up 2 bases, with 11 bases separating them. The germline CDR1 and CDR2 sequences are MNHEY and SVGAGI. The CDR3 runs 15 residues. The CDR3 DNA reads TGTGCCAGCAGTTCAACGGGTTCCAACACCGGGGAGCTGTTTTTT. Translation: CASSSTGSNTGELFF.

This chain connects TRBV2 to TRBJ2-1; the D is unclear. Germline-derived CDR1 and CDR2 are SNHLY and FYNNEI. Trimming removed 3 bases at V and 4 bases at J, with 13 bases between. The CDR3 totals 15 residues. The CDR3 nucleotides are TGTGCCAGCAGTGATAGGATAGACGGGTACAATGAGCAGTTCTTC. It translates to CASSDRIDGYNEQFF.

The chain recombines TRBV28 with TRBJ1-1, with no clear D. CDR1 MDHEN and CDR2 SYDVKM come from the germline V gene. V was cut by 8 bases and J by 5 bases, with 6 bases left in between. The CDR3 has 10 amino acids. The CDR3 reads CASGRTEAFF. CDR3 nucleotide sequence: TGTGCCAGCGGGAGGACTGAAGCTTTCTTT.